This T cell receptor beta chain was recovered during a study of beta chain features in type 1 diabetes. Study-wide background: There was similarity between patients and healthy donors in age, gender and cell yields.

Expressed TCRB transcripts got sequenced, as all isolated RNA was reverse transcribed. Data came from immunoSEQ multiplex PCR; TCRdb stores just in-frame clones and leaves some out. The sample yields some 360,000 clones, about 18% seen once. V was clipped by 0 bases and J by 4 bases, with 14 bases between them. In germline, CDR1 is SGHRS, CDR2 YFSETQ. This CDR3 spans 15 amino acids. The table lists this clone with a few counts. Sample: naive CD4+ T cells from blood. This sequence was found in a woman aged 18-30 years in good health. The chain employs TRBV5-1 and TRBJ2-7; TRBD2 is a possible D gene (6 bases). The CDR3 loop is CASSLVGSGAYEQYF. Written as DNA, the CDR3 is TGCGCCAGCAGCTTGGTGGGTAGCGGAGCTTACGAGCAGTACTTC. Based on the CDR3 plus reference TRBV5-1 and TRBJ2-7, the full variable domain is KAGVTQTPRYLIKTRGQQVTLSCSPISGHRSVSWYQQTPGQGLQFLFEYFSETQRNKGNFPGRFSGRQFSNSRSEMNVSTLELGDSALYLCASSLVGSGAYEQYFGPGTRLTVT.